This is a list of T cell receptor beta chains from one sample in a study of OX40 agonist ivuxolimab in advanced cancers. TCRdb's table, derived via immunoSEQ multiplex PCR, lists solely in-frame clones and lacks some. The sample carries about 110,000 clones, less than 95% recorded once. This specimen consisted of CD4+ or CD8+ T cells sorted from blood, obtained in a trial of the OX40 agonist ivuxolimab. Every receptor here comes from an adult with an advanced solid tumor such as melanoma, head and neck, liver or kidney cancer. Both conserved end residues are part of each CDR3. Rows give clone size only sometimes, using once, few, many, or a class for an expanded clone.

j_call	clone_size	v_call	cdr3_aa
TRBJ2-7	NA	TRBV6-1	CAVRGGSYEQYF
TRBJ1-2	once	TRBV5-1	CASSRTDYGYTF
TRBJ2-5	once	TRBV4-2	CASSQDRGLAGGVEAQYF
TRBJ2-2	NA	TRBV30	CAWALAGELFF
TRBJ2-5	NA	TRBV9	CASSVVGGETQYF
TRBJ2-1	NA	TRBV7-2	CASSQASGGYNEQFF
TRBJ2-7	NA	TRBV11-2	CASSSTGIGAYEQYF
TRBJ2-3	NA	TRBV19	CASSIDGGRTDTQYF
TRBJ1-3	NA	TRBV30	CAWSVASARLGNSGNTIYF
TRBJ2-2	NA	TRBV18	CASSTSASRAGELFF
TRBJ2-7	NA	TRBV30	CAWRDRGWNEQYF
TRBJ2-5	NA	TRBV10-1	CASSEGQGWETQYF
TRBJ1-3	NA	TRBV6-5	CASRSSGARGNTIYF
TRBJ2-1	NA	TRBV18	CASSPGAGEQFF
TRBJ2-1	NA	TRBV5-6	CASSPRVGWGYNEQFF
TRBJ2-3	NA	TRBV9	CASSGSGGADTQYF
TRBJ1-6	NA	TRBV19	CATRTQTNSPLHF
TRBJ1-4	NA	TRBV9	CASSFSDRSTNEKLFF
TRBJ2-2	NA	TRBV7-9	CASSSRGGAPGRTGELFF
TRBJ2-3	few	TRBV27	CASSPRVAGGADTQYF
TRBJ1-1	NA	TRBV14	CASSQDLMNTEAFF
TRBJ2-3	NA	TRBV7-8	CASSLGGTDTQYF
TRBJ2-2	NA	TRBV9	CASSVVVGGQGSIGELFF
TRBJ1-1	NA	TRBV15	CATSRVQEARAEAFF
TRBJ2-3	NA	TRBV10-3	CAIRTSGSPEYF
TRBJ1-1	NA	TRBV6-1	CASSVQGAVNTEAFF
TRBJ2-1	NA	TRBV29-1	CSLKRLAGVNEQFF
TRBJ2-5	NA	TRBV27	CASSLISGRRETQYF
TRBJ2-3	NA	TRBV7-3	CASSSDPSTDTQYF
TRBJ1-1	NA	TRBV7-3	CASSSDSNTEAFF
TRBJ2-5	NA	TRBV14	CASSLLESVETQYF